These T cell receptor beta chains were read from a single sample in a study of blood T cell repertoires in COVID-19. Libraries were prepared by immunoSEQ multiplex PCR; TCRdb keeps only in-frame clonotypes and omits some of them. The sample lists fewer than 250,000 clones; around 90% were seen once. The sequenced sample was PBMCs or T cells enriched from blood (not recorded which). These receptors all come from a man aged 45-60 years who had been exposed to COVID-19. Both conserved end residues are part of each CDR3. The order of the fields is clone size, D gene, J gene, V gene, CDR3 protein, CDR3 DNA. D genes are given only for firm matches. The size entry is marked missing in some rows and otherwise reads once, few, many or a size class.

>-|TRBD1|TRBJ2-3|TRBV6-1
CASSERQGSDTQYF
TGTGCCAGCAGTGAACGACAGGGTTCAGATACGCAGTATTTT
>-|-|TRBJ2-6|TRBV5-1
CASSFGIGRVTGANVLTF
TGCGCCAGCAGCTTCGGAATCGGCAGGGTTACTGGGGCCAACGTCCTGACTTTC
>-|-|TRBJ2-3|TRBV28
CASRRSTDTQYF
TGTGCCAGCAGGAGGAGCACAGATACGCAGTATTTT
>-|-|TRBJ1-5|TRBV19
CASRRANQPQHF
TGTGCCAGTCGAAGAGCTAATCAGCCCCAGCATTTT
>once|-|TRBJ1-2|TRBV7-9
CASRGGRLVYGYTF
TGTGCCAGCAGGGGGGGACGGCTGGTCTATGGCTACACCTTC
>-|TRBD1|TRBJ2-7|TRBV29-1
CSVEGQGGIEQYF
TGCAGCGTGGAAGGACAGGGGGGGATCGAGCAGTACTTC
>-|-|TRBJ1-2|TRBV11-2
CASSAGGKYGYTF
TGTGCCAGCAGCGCCGGGGGGAAATATGGCTACACCTTC
>-|-|TRBJ2-1|TRBV11-3
CASSLGQGNYNEQFF
TGTGCCAGCAGCTTAGGTCAGGGGAACTACAATGAGCAGTTCTTC
>-|-|TRBJ1-4|TRBV30
CACRRGEKLFF
TGTGCCTGCAGGAGGGGTGAAAAACTGTTTTTT
>-|-|TRBJ1-5|TRBV5-1
CASNKGGQPQHF
TGCGCCAGCAACAAGGGAGGCCAGCCCCAGCATTTT
>-|-|TRBJ2-6|TRBV11-1
CASSLSLSGANVLTF
TGTGCCAGCAGCTTAAGTCTATCCGGGGCCAACGTCCTGACTTTC
>-|-|TRBJ2-3|TRBV5-4
CASSLDAATDTQYF
TGTGCCAGCAGCTTGGACGCGGCCACAGATACGCAGTATTTT
>-|-|TRBJ2-4|TRBV19
CASSIATPRVDLAKNIQYF
TGTGCCAGTAGTATAGCCACTCCCAGGGTCGACCTAGCCAAAAACATTCAGTACTTC
>-|-|TRBJ1-1|TRBV5-6
CASSSAPSWGSYTEAFF
TGTGCCAGCAGCTCGGCCCCGTCTTGGGGCTCGTACACTGAAGCTTTCTTT
>-|-|TRBJ1-2|TRBV21-1
CASSKVFTRRTGSYGYTF
TGTGCCAGCAGCAAAGTCTTCACCCGGCGGACAGGGAGCTATGGCTACACCTTC
>-|TRBD1|TRBJ1-2|TRBV30
CAWSDRDRNYGYTF
TGTGCCTGGAGCGACCGGGACAGAAACTATGGCTACACCTTC
>few|TRBD1|TRBJ1-1|TRBV19
CASRDRVSRTEAFF
TGTGCCAGCCGGGACAGGGTGTCGCGGACTGAAGCTTTCTTT
>few|-|TRBJ2-1|TRBV5-4
CASSSKTGFSYNEQFF
TGTGCCAGCAGCTCGAAAACAGGGTTCTCCTACAATGAGCAGTTCTTC
>-|TRBD1|TRBJ2-1|TRBV28
CASSFGGQGNSYNEQFF
TGTGCCAGCAGTTTCGGAGGACAGGGGAACTCCTACAATGAGCAGTTCTTC
>-|-|TRBJ2-6|TRBV13
CASSLFMRSGANVLTF
TGTGCCAGCAGCTTATTTATGCGCTCTGGGGCCAACGTCCTGACTTTC
>-|-|TRBJ1-1|TRBV6-1
CASSDFYRANEAFF
TGTGCCAGCAGTGATTTTTACAGGGCTAATGAAGCTTTCTTT
>-|TRBD1|TRBJ2-7|TRBV29-1
CSVDHRGQGAYEQYF
TGCAGCGTTGATCACAGAGGACAGGGGGCCTACGAGCAGTACTTC
>-|-|TRBJ2-3|TRBV5-1
CASSLGGPLEDTQYF
TGCGCCAGCAGCTTGGGGGGGCCCCTCGAAGATACGCAGTATTTT
>once|-|TRBJ2-7|TRBV6-1
CASSEGGRYEQYF
TGTGCCAGCAGTGAAGGGGGCAGGTACGAGCAGTACTTC
>-|TRBD1|TRBJ1-2|TRBV19
CASSIMWTGLRYGYTF
TGTGCCAGTAGTATAATGTGGACAGGGCTGAGGTATGGCTACACCTTC
>once|TRBD2|TRBJ2-3|TRBV7-2
CASSSRGLADRTDTQYF
TGTGCCAGCAGCTCACGGGGACTAGCGGACCGCACAGATACGCAGTATTTT
>few|TRBD2|TRBJ2-3|TRBV28
CASSLFGSGGEDTQYF
TGTGCCAGCAGTTTATTTGGAAGCGGGGGCGAAGATACGCAGTATTTT
>-|-|TRBJ1-1|TRBV30
CAWIDSLDEAFF
TGTGCCTGGATTGACAGCCTAGATGAAGCTTTCTTT
>-|-|TRBJ1-5|TRBV29-1
CSVRTQGSNQPQHF
TGCAGCGTCCGTACGCAGGGGAGCAATCAGCCCCAGCATTTT
>once|-|TRBJ2-3|TRBV5-6
CASSLVGRPTDTQYF
TGTGCCAGCAGCTTGGTCGGCAGGCCCACAGATACGCAGTATTTT
>-|-|TRBJ2-2|TRBV7-2
CASSLVHAGTTGELFF
TGTGCCAGCAGCTTAGTCCACGCGGGAACCACCGGGGAGCTGTTTTTT
>-|-|TRBJ1-4|TRBV18
CASSPPGGREKLFF
TGTGCCAGCTCACCACCGGGGGGAAGAGAAAAACTGTTTTTT
>-|-|TRBJ1-3|TRBV7-6
CASSFGSTGNTIYF
TGTGCCAGCAGCTTCGGGAGCACTGGAAACACCATATATTTT
>-|-|TRBJ2-3|TRBV29-1
CSVEAETGTDTQYF
TGCAGCGTTGAGGCGGAGACGGGCACAGATACGCAGTATTTT
>-|TRBD1|TRBJ1-1|TRBV19
CASAGDRGRVTEAFF
TGTGCCAGTGCTGGGGACAGGGGGCGAGTAACTGAAGCTTTCTTT
>-|-|TRBJ2-7|TRBV18
CASSPPSSYEQYF
TGTGCCAGCTCACCACCGTCGTCCTACGAGCAGTACTTC
>-|-|TRBJ2-3|TRBV7-3
CASSTGGTQYF
TGTGCCAGCAGTACTGGCGGTACGCAGTATTTT
>-|TRBD1|TRBJ1-4|TRBV11-2
CASSLRPGQGLANEKLFF
TGTGCCAGCAGCTTAAGGCCGGGACAGGGGTTAGCTAATGAAAAACTGTTTTTT
>-|TRBD1|TRBJ1-4|TRBV2
CASRGTGANEKLFF
TGTGCCAGCAGGGGGACAGGGGCTAATGAAAAACTGTTTTTT
>many|-|TRBJ1-2|TRBV19
CASSMFSGVGYTF
TGTGCCAGTAGTATGTTCTCGGGGGTAGGCTACACCTTC
>-|-|TRBJ1-1|TRBV7-3
CASSQERYTEAFF
TGTGCCAGCAGTCAAGAGAGGTACACTGAAGCTTTCTTT
>-|-|TRBJ1-5|TRBV19
CASSIEGDTYQPQHF
TGTGCCAGTAGTATAGAAGGGGACACCTATCAGCCCCAGCATTTT
>once|TRBD1|TRBJ2-2|TRBV2
CASTAGQGVGELFF
TGTGCCAGCACCGCGGGACAGGGAGTTGGGGAGCTGTTTTTT
>-|-|TRBJ2-1|TRBV18
CASSPFLALNNEQFF
TGTGCCAGCTCACCATTCCTAGCCCTGAACAATGAGCAGTTCTTC
>-|TRBD1|TRBJ1-5|TRBV28
CAIRQGGTVNQPQHF
TGTGCCATCCGTCAAGGGGGGACAGTTAATCAGCCCCAGCATTTT
>few|-|TRBJ1-1|TRBV5-1
CASSLETGPGSTEAFF
TGCGCCAGCAGCTTGGAAACAGGGCCGGGGAGCACTGAAGCTTTCTTT
>-|-|TRBJ1-2|TRBV5-1
CASRGGGVRYTF
TGCGCCAGCAGGGGGGGAGGTGTGCGCTACACCTTC
>-|TRBD1|TRBJ1-2|TRBV5-4
CASSLGGGTGRGGYTF
TGTGCCAGCAGCTTGGGAGGAGGGACAGGCAGGGGGGGCTACACCTTC
>-|-|TRBJ1-4|TRBV29-1
CSVAPGLPNEKLFF
TGCAGCGTTGCCCCAGGGTTGCCTAATGAAAAACTGTTTTTT
>-|TRBD2|TRBJ2-5|TRBV4-2
CASSQRGRADEETQYF
TGTGCCAGCAGCCAGCGTGGGAGGGCCGACGAGGAGACCCAGTACTTC
>-|-|TRBJ1-2|TRBV6-5
CASSYHLQAEGGYTF
TGTGCCAGCAGTTATCACCTACAGGCGGAAGGGGGCTACACCTTC
>-|TRBD2|TRBJ2-1|TRBV11-1
CASSLVSLAGAGEQFF
TGTGCCAGCAGCTTAGTTAGTCTAGCGGGGGCAGGGGAGCAGTTCTTC
>-|TRBD1|TRBJ2-1|TRBV24-1
CATSVMTGGFNNEQFF
TGTGCCACCAGTGTCATGACAGGGGGCTTTAACAATGAGCAGTTCTTC
>-|-|TRBJ1-5|TRBV3-1/TRBV3-2
CASSQAVANQPQHF
TGTGCCAGCAGCCAAGCGGTTGCAAATCAGCCCCAGCATTTT
>-|TRBD1|TRBJ1-1|TRBV5-1
CASSLQGRNTEAFF
TGCGCCAGCAGTTTACAGGGGCGGAACACTGAAGCTTTCTTT
>-|-|TRBJ1-5|TRBV15
CATSRDLGGTAQHF
TGTGCCACCAGCAGAGATCTCGGAGGAACGGCCCAGCATTTT
>-|TRBD1|TRBJ1-5|TRBV19
CASTTGTGISKPQHF
TGTGCCAGTACCACCGGGACAGGTATATCCAAGCCCCAGCATTTT
>-|-|TRBJ2-3|TRBV7-9
CASSTPTSTDTQYF
TGTGCCAGCAGCACCCCGACTAGCACAGATACGCAGTATTTT
>-|-|TRBJ2-1|TRBV18
CASSPPDRRTVNEQFF
TGTGCCAGCTCACCACCCGACAGGAGGACGGTCAATGAGCAGTTCTTC
>-|-|TRBJ1-2|TRBV5-8
CASSLVAGLIGGYTF
TGTGCCAGCAGCTTGGTGGCAGGTCTGATTGGCGGCTACACCTTC